Following are 18 T cell receptor beta chains from one sample sequenced in a study of T cell changes during pregnancy in multiple sclerosis. Clones were read by immunoSEQ multiplex PCR, and TCRdb kept only the in-frame ones, dropping some. Of tens of thousands of clones listed, roughly 94% are singletons. Sequenced material: CD4+ T cells from peripheral blood mononuclear cells, taken in the second trimester of pregnancy. The receptors originated from a female donor with multiple sclerosis, enrolled in a pregnancy study.

This sequence joins TRBV19 and TRBJ2-3; D is possibly TRBD2 (5 bases). The germline gives CDR1 LNHDA, CDR2 SQIVND (reference sequence). This CDR3 region has 13 residues. V gave up 3 bases and J gave up 3 bases, with 7 bases separating them. The CDR3 DNA sequence: TGTGCCAGTAGTATGAGGGAAACAGATACGCAGTATTTT. Translation: CASSMRETDTQYF.

This clone was seen a single time. The chain links TRBV6-1 to TRBJ1-5; 7 bases match TRBD1. The CDR3 length is 15 residues. Trimming at V came to 6 bases and at J to 2 bases, leaving 7 bases not matched to a gene. Per germline, CDR1 MNHNS and CDR2 SASEGT. The DNA for the CDR3 is TGTGCCAGCAGGCCCGGACAGGCCGGCAATCAGCCCCAGCATTTT. Translated, it gives CASRPGQAGNQPQHF.

The J gene is TRBJ2-7, the V gene TRBV19; D is undetermined. Between the trimmed V and J ends, which lost 4 bases and 2 bases, there was a span of 12 bases. The CDR3 is 14 amino acids. CDR1 LNHDA and CDR2 SQIVND come from the germline V gene (reference sequence). CDR3 nucleotides: TGTGCCAGTAGTAAAGTCGGGTTGCCCTACGAGCAGTACTTC. Translated, it gives CASSKVGLPYEQYF.

The rearrangement uses TRBV14 and TRBJ1-2; D is ambiguous. V shed 0 bases and J shed 5 bases, with 4 bases lying between them. Germline-derived CDR1 and CDR2 are SGHDN and FVKESK. The CDR3 covers 12 residues. CDR3 coding DNA: TGTGCCAGCAGCCAAGATCAATATGGCTACACCTTC. This encodes CASSQDQYGYTF.

The V call is TRBV5-1, the J call TRBJ1-3; D call uncertain. From germline, CDR1 is SGHRS and CDR2 YFSETQ. The germline V and J ends were trimmed by 4 bases and 3 bases, with 11 bases remaining between them. The CDR3 extends over 14 amino acids. CDR3 in amino acids: CASSQGLGGNTIYF. In DNA form, the CDR3 reads TGCGCCAGCAGCCAAGGACTCGGTGGAAACACCATATATTTT.

The CDR3 is CASSWRQMETQYF. CDR3 DNA sequence: TGTGCCAGCAGCTGGAGACAGATGGAGACCCAGTACTTC. V gene TRBV7-9 combines with J gene TRBJ2-5, with a tentative D call TRBD1 (5 bases). Germline CDR1 is SEHNR and CDR2 is FQNEAQ (reference sequence). The CDR3 has 13 residues. The V end was cut by 4 bases, the J end by 5 bases, with 11 bases between. Together with reference TRBV7-9 and TRBJ2-5, the CDR3 gives the full variable domain: DTGVSQNPRHKITKRGQNVTFRCDPISEHNRLYWYRQTLGQGPEFLTYFQNEAQLEKSRLLSDRFSAERPKGSFSTLEIQRTEQGDSAMYLCASSWRQMETQYFGPGTRLLVL.

The chain couples TRBV6-1 to TRBJ2-3, with D possibly TRBD1 on 6 matching bases. V lost 6 bases and J 7 bases, leaving 11 bases between the germline ends. The CDR3 has 12 amino acids. Germline V gives CDR1 MNHNS, CDR2 SASEGT. CDR3 sequence: CASRRRGNTQYF. The DNA for the CDR3 is TGTGCCAGCAGAAGAAGGGGGAATACGCAGTATTTT.

This clone appeared a single time. The rearrangement uses TRBV27 and TRBJ1-6; 8 bases are shared with TRBD1. This CDR3 has 14 amino acids. Germline lookup yields CDR1 MNHEY and CDR2 SMNVEV (reference sequence). V was clipped by 5 bases and J by 6 bases; unmatched bases: 3. CDR3 region: CASSPGQGNSPLHF. The CDR3 DNA reads as TGTGCCAGCAGTCCAGGACAGGGTAATTCACCCCTCCACTTT.

This chain joins TRBV7-9 and TRBJ1-1; no clear D. Trimming cost V 1 base and J 11 bases, with 11 bases left between them. Per germline, CDR1 SEHNR and CDR2 FQNEAQ (reference sequence). This CDR3 is 12 amino acids long. The CDR3 spells CASSLVGGLAFF. In DNA form, the CDR3 reads TGTGCCAGCAGCTTAGTGGGAGGGCTGGCTTTCTTT.

As DNA, the CDR3 is TGTGCCAGTAGTATCAGCCGGGACAGATCTGGCTACACCTTC. Encoded protein: CASSISRDRSGYTF. The chain joins TRBV19 to TRBJ1-2, with TRBD1 matching over 7 bases. Germline-derived CDR1 and CDR2 are LNHDA and SQIVND (reference sequence). J was trimmed by 7 bases and V by 3 bases; bases with no gene match: 8. This CDR3 is 14 amino acids long.

The genes are TRBV28 and TRBJ2-7, with D tentatively TRBD2 (7 bases). Germline CDR1 MDHEN, CDR2 SYDVKM. Trimming pared 6 bases from V and 4 bases from J, leaving 19 bases between. The CDR3 runs to 15 residues. CDR3 nucleotides: TGTGCCAGCAGCCCTACGAGGGGGGGCGGGTACGAGCAGTACTTC. Its protein is CASSPTRGGGYEQYF.

This chain links TRBV4-1 with TRBJ1-1; D uncertain. Deletions cut 0 bases from V and 1 base from J, with 9 bases between. The germline V gene encodes CDR1 MGHRA and CDR2 YSYEKL. This CDR3 comprises 15 residues. The CDR3 sequence: CASSQDSRGNTEAFF. The CDR3 nucleotides are TGCGCCAGCAGCCAAGACTCTCGAGGGAACACTGAAGCTTTCTTT.

The rearrangement links TRBV18 to TRBJ1-4, with a weak D call TRBD1 (6 bases). Trimming removed 1 base from V and 7 bases from J, with 10 bases in between. The CDR3 has 14 amino acids. The germline V gene has CDR1 KGHSH and CDR2 LQKENI. The DNA of the CDR3 is TGTGCCAGCTCACCACAGGGGGAAGCTGAAAAACTGTTTTTT. It translates to CASSPQGEAEKLFF.

The rearrangement joins TRBV28 to TRBJ2-7; D unclear. V was shortened by 3 bases and J by 3 bases, with 9 bases between the two germline ends. This CDR3 comprises 13 residues. CDR1 is MDHEN and CDR2 is SYDVKM in the germline V gene. Written as DNA, the CDR3 is TGTGCCAGCAGTTTTCTAGGCCGCTACGAGCAGTACTTC. Translation: CASSFLGRYEQYF.

The chain has TRBV5-1 and TRBJ2-2, with 12 bases lining up with TRBD2. The CDR3 is 18 residues long. V lost 4 bases, J lost 0 bases, and 7 bases stayed unmatched. The germline gives CDR1 SGHRS, CDR2 YFSETQ. The CDR3 DNA follows: TGCGCCAGCAGCCCTAGGACTAGCGGGGTCGCGAACACCGGGGAGCTGTTTTTT. Translating it yields CASSPRTSGVANTGELFF.

The table lists this clone with a few counts. The chain joins TRBV7-9 to TRBJ1-2, with 8 nucleotides matching TRBD1. J lost 6 bases, V lost 0 bases, and 3 bases had no gene match. The CDR3 has 14 residues. Germline CDR1 and CDR2: SEHNR and FQNEAQ (reference sequence). The CDR3 spells CASSLANRGDGYTF. In DNA, the CDR3 is TGTGCCAGCAGCTTAGCGAACAGGGGGGATGGCTACACCTTC. Together with reference TRBV7-9 and TRBJ1-2, the CDR3 gives the full variable domain: DTGVSQNPRHKITKRGQNVTFRCDPISEHNRLYWYRQTLGQGPEFLTYFQNEAQLEKSRLLSDRFSAERPKGSFSTLEIQRTEQGDSAMYLCASSLANRGDGYTFGSGTRLTVV.

This rearrangement joins TRBV5-1 to TRBJ2-4, with 7 positions matching TRBD2. CDR1 and CDR2 (germline): SGHRS, YFSETQ. The V and J ends lost 4 bases and 8 bases, in that order; junction bases with no gene match: 12. CDR3 length: 15 amino acids. The CDR3 region has the DNA TGCGCCAGCAGCACCAGTTCTGGGGCGGGGGACATTCAGTACTTC. This encodes CASSTSSGAGDIQYF.

V usage is TRBV7-8 and J usage is TRBJ2-5; unclear D gene. The CDR3 sequence is 14 residues long. Trimming took 6 bases from V and 4 from J, leaving 15 bases between them. The germline V gene encodes CDR1 SGHVS and CDR2 FQNEAQ. The CDR3 is CASRDQVLRETQYF. The CDR3 DNA reads as TGTGCCAGCAGAGACCAGGTTCTAAGAGAGACCCAGTACTTC.